This T cell receptor (beta chain) was sequenced for a study of CD8 T cells in Susac syndrome. Sequencing targeted TCR beta in blood CD8+ and CD4+ T cells. The individuals used as controls were healthy donors who had been matched for both age and sex. The TEMRA cells underwent FACS enrichment, while the CD8+ and CD4+ T cells underwent negative isolation. The RNA, 0.5 to 1 ug, was put through reverse transcription using random hexamers. Amplification of TCR beta CDR3 spanned 54 Vbeta and 13 Jbeta via immunoSEQ multiplex PCR. TCRdb re-derived calls from the immunoSEQ multiplex PCR reads in MiXCR, one entry per CDR3 protein. The data contain about 140,000 distinct CDR3 sequences, approximately 94% of them singletons. This sequence originates from a human donor in good health. Sequencing input: CD4+ T cells from PBMCs.

Here the CDR3 DNA reads TGTGCCAGCAGCCGGACAGGGACCTACAATGAGCAGTTCTTC. Protein sequence: CASSRTGTYNEQFF. The gene calls are TRBV6-4 and TRBJ2-1; 8 bases are a match to TRBD1. The junction had 3 bases not matched to a gene; V was cut back by 6 bases and J by 2 bases. The CDR3 consists of 14 residues. Germline CDR1 MRHNA, CDR2 SNTAGT.